The 18 T cell receptor beta chains below were found in one sample sequenced in a study of vaccination effects on CD4 cells after COVID-19 (dated by TCRdb to the early 2020s). After roughly 11 days of culture, CD4+ T cells were isolated with the EasySep CD4+ T cell isolation kit. Convalescent patients had PCR-confirmed SARS-CoV-2 infection between March and December 2020, before Alpha, Beta and Delta variants emerged in the United States. Each participant got two doses of an mRNA SARS-CoV-2 vaccine, either BNT162b2 or mRNA-1273. For these receptors, no antigen is known. Library method: the immunoSEQ multiplex PCR assay. Drawn from immuneACCESS, this table holds only the in-frame rearrangements with V and J called that TCRdb kept. Clones are partly lost; checked studies trace under half to an unresolved V gene and leave the rest unexplained. The sample includes fewer than 55,000 clones, with less than 85% observed a single time. The leading ten clones occupy about 3.7% of the sample.

This specimen consisted of CD4+ T cells from PBMCs cultured without peptide, obtained after COVID-19 vaccination. These TCRs come from a human donor who had a prior SARS-CoV-2 infection.

The chain employs TRBV15 and TRBJ2-1, with 11 positions matching TRBD2. CDR1 and CDR2 (germline): LNHNV, YYDKDF (reference sequence). The CDR3 is 18 amino acids. Germline trimming cut 1 base from V and 3 bases from J; bases unmatched to any gene: 8. This CDR3 is CATSRVLAGGRFYNEQFF. The CDR3 region has the DNA TGTGCCACCAGCAGAGTCCTAGCGGGGGGTAGGTTCTACAATGAGCAGTTCTTC. Combining the CDR3 with reference TRBV15 and TRBJ2-1 gives the whole variable domain DAMVIQNPRYQVTQFGKPVTLSCSQTLNHNVMYWYQQKSSQAPKLLFHYYDKDFNNEADTPDNFQSRRPNTSFCFLDIRSPGLGDTAMYLCATSRVLAGGRFYNEQFFGPGTRLTVL.

This clone was detected only once. The chain has TRBV6-5 and TRBJ2-7; D is unresolved. The CDR3 runs 12 residues. Germline-derived CDR1 and CDR2 are MNHEY and SVGAGI. V lost 5 bases, J lost 1 base, and 6 bases lay in between. CDR3 protein: CASSPSSYEQYF. DNA for the CDR3: TGTGCCAGCAGTCCCTCGTCCTACGAGCAGTACTTC.

The chain combines TRBV9 with TRBJ2-1; 10 bases are shared with TRBD1. Trimming cost V 3 bases and J 7 bases; bases outside gene matches: 7. Germline lookup yields CDR1 SGDLS and CDR2 YYNGEE. The CDR3 consists of 15 residues. Written as DNA, the CDR3 is TGTGCCAGCAGCGCAAGACAGGGGGCGCAGAATGAGCAGTTCTTC. Protein product: CASSARQGAQNEQFF.

The rearrangement links TRBV2 to TRBJ2-7, with 10 bases matching TRBD1. There are 14 residues in the CDR3. With 8 bases clipped from V and 2 bases from J, the junction kept 6 bases outside the gene matches. CDR1 is SNHLY and CDR2 is FYNNEI in the germline V gene. CDR3 sequence reads: CASAGTGVPYEQYF. The DNA of the CDR3 is TGTGCCAGCGCCGGGACAGGGGTTCCCTACGAGCAGTACTTC.

The CDR3 nucleotides read TGCAGTGCTAGTGGTTCAAGCGGGAGGACGCGATACACCGGGGAGCTGTTTTTT. This translates into CSASGSSGRTRYTGELFF. This rearrangement joins TRBV20-1 to TRBJ2-2; TRBD2 matches at 9 bases. This CDR3 is 18 amino acids long. V lost 3 bases to trimming and J lost 3 bases; unmatched junction nucleotides: 14. CDR1 is DFQATT, CDR2 SNEGSKA, per germline (reference sequence).

Only a few counts were recorded for this clone. The chain is built from TRBV4-2 and TRBJ2-7; D may match TRBD1 or TRBD2 (5 bases each). V dropped 3 bases and J dropped 3 bases, with 12 bases sitting between them. This CDR3 region has 14 residues. CDR1 and CDR2 from the germline V gene are LGHNA and YNFKEQ. CDR3 amino acids: CASSHPGTIYEQYF. The CDR3 DNA reads as TGTGCCAGCAGCCACCCCGGGACGATCTACGAGCAGTACTTC.

This clone was observed a few times. Germline is not matched at one junction end, which may reflect a read error. V and J are TRBV3-1 (or the pseudogene TRBV3-2) and TRBJ1-1; 10 bases map to TRBD1. CDR3 length: 12 amino acids. CDR1 LGHDT and CDR2 YNNKEL come from the germline V gene (reference sequence). The CDR3: CASSPTGGGPHF. DNA of the CDR3: TGTGCCAGCAGCCCGACAGGGGGCGGCCCGCATTTT.

This clone was seen more than once but under ten times. V gene TRBV2 combines with J gene TRBJ2-5; 8 bases agree with TRBD2. There are 13 residues in the CDR3. Germline assignment: CDR1 SNHLY and CDR2 FYNNEI. V lost 8 bases to trimming and J lost 4 bases; unmatched junction nucleotides: 6. The CDR3 here is CASPREGRETQYF. The CDR3 DNA sequence: TGTGCCAGCCCCCGGGAGGGGCGAGAGACCCAGTACTTC. Filled out from reference TRBV2 and TRBJ2-5, the complete variable domain reads EPEVTQTPSHQVTQMGQEVILRCVPISNHLYFYWYRQILGQKVEFLVSFYNNEISEKSEIFDDQFSVERPDGSNFTLKIRSTKLEDSAMYFCASPREGRETQYFGPGTRLLVL.

The chain employs TRBV27 and TRBJ1-5; D is perhaps TRBD1 (5 bases). V was cut by 0 bases and J by 3 bases, with 12 bases left in between. Germline CDR1 and CDR2: MNHEY and SMNVEV (reference sequence). The CDR3 consists of 16 residues. The CDR3 sequence: CASSLSGRVINQPQHF. The CDR3 DNA is TGTGCCAGCAGTTTATCAGGCAGGGTGATCAATCAGCCCCAGCATTTT.

The V call is TRBV2, the J call TRBJ2-5, with D possibly being TRBD1 (6 bases). There are 16 residues in the CDR3. V was trimmed by 1 base and J by 7 bases, leaving 19 bases between them. CDR1 is SNHLY, CDR2 FYNNEI, per germline. In nucleotides, the CDR3 is TGTGCCAGCAGTGAAGAACAACAGGGACACGTCGGGACCCAGTACTTC. It encodes CASSEEQQGHVGTQYF.

J is TRBJ1-4 and V is TRBV6-1; no clear D gene. The CDR3 runs to 14 residues. Trimming pared 2 bases from V and 0 bases from J, leaving 4 bases between. Germline V gene data show CDR1 as MNHNS and CDR2 as SASEGT. The CDR3 sequence: CASSESPTNEKLFF. CDR3 nucleotide sequence: TGTGCCAGCAGTGAATCGCCAACTAATGAAAAACTGTTTTTT.

This clone was seen a handful of times. The rearrangement uses TRBV14 and TRBJ1-1, with 10 bases that match TRBD1. J was trimmed by 1 base and V by 4 bases; bases with no gene match: 3. The CDR3 spans 15 residues. Germline CDR1 reads SGHDN; CDR2 reads FVKESK. The CDR3 protein is CASSRRDRGNTEAFF. The CDR3 DNA is TGTGCCAGCAGCCGACGGGACAGGGGGAACACTGAAGCTTTCTTT. Variable domain in full (rest from reference TRBV14 and TRBJ1-1): EAGVTQFPSHSVIEKGQTVTLRCDPISGHDNLYWYRRVMGKEIKFLLHFVKESKQDESGMPNNRFLAERTGGTYSTLKVQPAELEDSGVYFCASSRRDRGNTEAFFGQGTRLTVV.

J is TRBJ1-1 and V is TRBV7-2; D is perhaps TRBD1 (5 bases). CDR3 length: 15 residues. V lost 0 bases, J lost 7 bases, and 15 bases lay in between. CDR1 and CDR2 from the germline V gene are SGHTA and FQGNSA. The CDR3 spells CASSLALGEVGEAFF. Written as DNA, the CDR3 is TGTGCCAGCAGCTTAGCGCTGGGGGAAGTGGGTGAAGCTTTCTTT.

The J gene is TRBJ2-2, the V gene TRBV2; 8 bases fit TRBD1. The trim removed 5 bases at V and 6 bases at J, leaving 5 bases unmatched. Germline assignment: CDR1 SNHLY and CDR2 FYNNEI. This CDR3 comprises 14 residues. Here the CDR3 DNA reads TGTGCCAGCAGTCTCGGACAGGGCCCCGGGGAGCTGTTTTTT. Translated: CASSLGQGPGELFF.

This clone has only one observation. The rearrangement joins TRBV7-2 to TRBJ2-5; TRBD2 matches 12 bases. The CDR3 totals 17 residues. Germline values: CDR1 SGHTA, CDR2 FQGNSA. J was trimmed by 7 bases and V by 1 base; bases with no gene match: 10. The CDR3 coding sequence is TGTGCCAGCAGCTTAGATGGGCTAGCGGGGGGGCGAGGGACCCAGTACTTC. Protein: CASSLDGLAGGRGTQYF.

The V gene is TRBV4-2, the J gene TRBJ1-1; D unclear. V dropped 2 bases and J dropped 4 bases, with 11 bases sitting between them. The CDR3 loop spans 14 amino acids. From germline, CDR1 is LGHNA and CDR2 YNFKEQ. The CDR3 DNA is TGTGCCAGCAGCCAACCCGGGTTCAGCACTGAAGCTTTCTTT. Amino acid sequence: CASSQPGFSTEAFF.

This chain uses TRBV3-1 (or the pseudogene TRBV3-2) with TRBJ2-1; a possible D gene is TRBD2 (5 bases). Deletions cut 4 bases from V and 9 bases from J, with 19 bases between. Germline V lookup: CDR1 LGHDT, CDR2 YNNKEL (reference sequence). This CDR3 is built from 15 residues. CDR3 region: CASSLATIRGGEQFF. Written as DNA, the CDR3 is TGTGCCAGCAGCCTCGCGACCATCCGGGGTGGTGAGCAGTTCTTC.

This sequence joins TRBV19 and TRBJ1-1; a possible D gene is TRBD1 (5 bases). Per the germline V gene, CDR1 is LNHDA and CDR2 is SQIVND (reference sequence). This CDR3 comprises 14 residues. V lost 9 bases and J lost 7, with 21 bases in between. DNA of the CDR3: TGTGCCAGCACCTCTTTCTGGAGGGGAAATGAAGCTTTCTTT. Amino acid sequence: CASTSFWRGNEAFF.